Listed below are T cell receptor beta chains from one sample, sequenced in a study of blood T cell repertoires in COVID-19. The assay was immunoSEQ multiplex PCR, and TCRdb's table has in-frame clones only and misses some. The sample yields about 260,000 clones, around nine tenths seen once. The sequencing input was peripheral blood. The receptors were gathered from a man aged 35-49 years with active or convalescent COVID-19. The CDR3 runs from the conserved cysteine through the conserved F or W. The order of the fields is J gene, V gene, clone size, D gene, CDR3 protein, CDR3 DNA. D genes are given only for firm matches. Clone size, where shown, is once, few, many, or a class for clones that have expanded.

TRBJ2-1 TRBV5-5 - - CASSPFAYNEQFF TGTGCCAGCAGCCCCTTCGCCTACAATGAGCAGTTCTTC
TRBJ1-2 TRBV7-8 few - CASSLARGNYGYTF TGTGCCAGCAGCTTAGCGAGAGGGAACTATGGCTACACCTTC
TRBJ2-3 TRBV5-1 - - CASSLGGTDTQYF TGCGCCAGCAGCTTGGGAGGGACAGATACGCAGTATTTT
TRBJ2-2 TRBV7-3 - - CASSLLNTGELFF TGTGCCAGCAGCTTACTGAACACCGGGGAGCTGTTTTTT
TRBJ2-2 TRBV9 - TRBD1 CASSGQGDTGELFF TGTGCCAGCAGCGGCCAGGGGGATACCGGGGAGCTGTTTTTT
TRBJ1-6 TRBV19 - TRBD1 CASRGTGMDSPLHF TGTGCCAGTAGGGGGACAGGTATGGATTCACCCCTCCACTTT
TRBJ2-7 TRBV9 - - CASSGPGSYEQYF TGTGCCAGCAGCGGCCCCGGCTCCTACGAGCAGTACTTC
TRBJ1-5 TRBV6-5 - - CASSPRWGLVQPQHF TGTGCCAGCAGTCCTCGTTGGGGGCTTGTTCAGCCCCAGCATTTT
TRBJ1-1 TRBV11-3 - - CASSLDDSAAKAEAFF TGTGCCAGCAGCTTAGATGATTCCGCAGCGAAAGCTGAAGCTTTCTTT
TRBJ1-1 TRBV9 - TRBD1 CASSGRSGGGTEAFF TGTGCCAGCAGCGGGCGTTCAGGGGGAGGCACTGAAGCTTTCTTT
TRBJ1-1 TRBV19 - - CASSIVAGLNTEAFF TGTGCCAGTAGTATAGTTGCAGGGTTGAACACTGAAGCTTTCTTT
TRBJ1-5 TRBV4-1 - TRBD1 CASSRYGTASYSNQPQHF TGCGCCAGCAGCCGATACGGGACAGCTAGTTATAGCAATCAGCCCCAGCATTTT
TRBJ2-7 TRBV12-3/TRBV12-4 - TRBD1 CASKGAAEQYF TGTGCCAGCAAGGGGGCGGCCGAGCAGTACTTC
TRBJ2-1 TRBV11-3 - TRBD1 CASSGRDRTYNEQFF TGTGCCAGCAGCGGACGGGACAGGACCTACAATGAGCAGTTCTTC
TRBJ1-4 TRBV5-1 - - CASSSQGTNEKLFF TGCGCCAGCAGCTCCCAGGGGACTAATGAAAAACTGTTTTTT
TRBJ1-5 TRBV15 - - CATSRDVGVEQPQHF TGTGCCACCAGCAGAGATGTCGGGGTAGAACAGCCCCAGCATTTT
TRBJ1-5 TRBV7-9 once - CASSLEGRPGAVNQPQHF TGTGCCAGCAGCTTAGAAGGCCGGCCAGGGGCAGTCAATCAGCCCCAGCATTTT
TRBJ2-2 TRBV28 - - CASTDGGTGELFF TGTGCCAGCACCGACGGAGGCACCGGGGAGCTGTTTTTT
TRBJ2-1 TRBV19 - TRBD1 CASNRGAQDNEQFF TGTGCCAGTAACAGGGGGGCGCAGGACAATGAGCAGTTCTTC
TRBJ2-1 TRBV20-1 - - CSASSPQGGSYNEQFF TGCAGTGCTAGTTCCCCTCAAGGCGGTTCATACAATGAGCAGTTCTTC
TRBJ2-3 TRBV7-2 - TRBD2 CASSTSGIIDTQYF TGTGCCAGCAGTACTAGCGGGATAATAGATACGCAGTATTTT
TRBJ1-1 TRBV5-5 few TRBD1 CASSLRVVGTGGYTEAFF TGTGCCAGCAGCTTGAGAGTGGTCGGGACAGGAGGGTACACTGAAGCTTTCTTT
TRBJ2-7 TRBV27 - TRBD2 CASSSDASGSLSYEQYF TGTGCCAGCAGTTCCGACGCAAGCGGGAGTCTCTCCTACGAGCAGTACTTC
TRBJ2-3 TRBV10-3 - TRBD2 CAISATSPNTDTQYF TGTGCCATCAGTGCGACTAGCCCAAACACAGATACGCAGTATTTT
TRBJ2-3 TRBV7-9 - TRBD2 CASSLALAGGSDTQYF TGTGCCAGCAGCTTAGCCCTAGCGGGGGGTTCAGATACGCAGTATTTT
TRBJ1-2 TRBV12-3/TRBV12-4 - - CASSSRGNYGYTF TGTGCCAGCAGTTCCCGGGGGAACTATGGCTACACCTTC
TRBJ2-7 TRBV19 - TRBD2 CASRSSGISYEQYF TGTGCCAGTAGAAGTAGCGGGATATCCTACGAGCAGTACTTC
TRBJ2-1 TRBV5-1 - - CASSSLGGNEQFF TGCGCCAGCAGCTCCTTGGGGGGCAATGAGCAGTTCTTC
TRBJ1-5 TRBV11-2 - - CASSPRSNQPQHF TGTGCCAGCAGCCCGAGGAGCAATCAGCCCCAGCATTTT
TRBJ2-7 TRBV29-1 - - CSVIGRVGSYEQYF TGCAGCGTTATTGGCAGGGTCGGATCCTACGAGCAGTACTTC
TRBJ2-5 TRBV7-9 - TRBD2 CASSREGRETQYF TGTGCCAGCAGCCGGGAGGGCCGAGAGACCCAGTACTTC
TRBJ1-5 TRBV27 - - CASNRTEKYSNQPQHF TGTGCCAGCAACCGGACAGAAAAGTATAGCAATCAGCCCCAGCATTTT
TRBJ1-1 TRBV25-1 once TRBD1 CATTGGTPSFVEAFF TGTGCCACCACAGGGGGAACTCCATCTTTTGTTGAAGCTTTCTTT
TRBJ1-4 TRBV6-5 - - CASSPPEGSMFF TGTGCCAGCAGTCCCCCAGAGGGTTCGATGTTTTTT
TRBJ2-7 TRBV14 - TRBD1 CASSRGTGAGGEQYF TGTGCCAGCAGCCGGGGGACAGGGGCCGGAGGCGAGCAGTACTTC
TRBJ2-5 TRBV10-1 once - CASSEQEQETQYF TGCGCCAGCAGTGAACAGGAGCAAGAGACCCAGTACTTC
TRBJ1-4 TRBV5-1 - - CASKAGTHKEKLFF TGCGCCAGCAAGGCCGGGACACATAAAGAAAAACTGTTTTTT
TRBJ2-3 TRBV7-2 - TRBD2 CASTGTSGESTDTQYF TGTGCCAGCACCGGGACTAGCGGGGAGAGCACAGATACGCAGTATTTT
TRBJ1-4 TRBV7-2 - - CASSLARLSQGGEKLFF TGTGCCAGCAGCTTAGCGCGTCTTAGTCAGGGCGGCGAAAAACTGTTTTTT
TRBJ2-3 TRBV11-3 - - CASSLAEVGFAGTQYF TGTGCCAGCAGCTTAGCCGAGGTGGGGTTTGCGGGGACGCAGTATTTT
TRBJ2-7 TRBV5-6 - - CASRTSREVYEQYF TGTGCCAGCAGGACTTCCAGGGAAGTCTACGAGCAGTACTTC
TRBJ1-2 TRBV2 - - CASLHRTGYGYTF TGTGCCAGCCTGCACCGGACTGGCTATGGCTACACCTTC
TRBJ2-1 TRBV19 - - CASSIYGMSSYNEQFF TGTGCCAGTAGTATCTACGGGATGAGCTCCTACAATGAGCAGTTCTTC
TRBJ2-7 TRBV6-5 - - CASSSRDTATYEQYF TGTGCCAGCAGCTCGAGGGACACAGCAACCTACGAGCAGTACTTC
TRBJ2-2 TRBV11-2 - - CASSSRGQGSNTGELFF TGTGCCAGCAGCTCAAGGGGCCAGGGCTCGAACACCGGGGAGCTGTTTTTT
TRBJ1-1 TRBV27 - TRBD1 CASSLQGAGGSRGTEAFF TGTGCCAGCAGTTTACAGGGTGCGGGGGGAAGCAGGGGGACTGAAGCTTTCTTT